These 17 T cell receptor beta chains were sequenced from one sample in a study of T cell responses to AZD1222 COVID-19 vaccine. Measured with immunoSEQ multiplex PCR; TCRdb has only the in-frame clones, and not every one. The sample holds about 130,000 clones; around 90% are singletons and the top ten take roughly 3%. Here the sequenced sample was peripheral blood, taken on day 0 of AZD1222 vaccination. The receptors stem from an adult in good health.

The chain joins TRBV10-3 to TRBJ2-7, with 8 bases matching TRBD2. The V segment lost 4 bases and the J segment 2 bases; nucleotides outside the gene matches: 4. Germline values: CDR1 ENHRY, CDR2 SYGVKD. The CDR3 length is 14 residues. CDR3 sequence reads: CAISGAGATYEQYF. The CDR3 coding sequence is TGTGCCATCAGTGGAGCGGGAGCCACCTACGAGCAGTACTTC.

This chain links TRBV6-1 with TRBJ2-7; D might be TRBD2 (5 bases). V was shortened by 1 base and J by 2 bases, with 12 bases between the two germline ends. This CDR3 spans 15 amino acids. CDR1 MNHNS and CDR2 SASEGT come from the germline V gene. In DNA, the CDR3 is TGTGCCAGCAGTGAAGGGCGAGGGAGAACCTACGAGCAGTACTTC. It codes for CASSEGRGRTYEQYF.

The V call is TRBV19, the J call TRBJ1-6, with D perhaps TRBD1 (6 bases). Germline V gene sequence: CDR1 LNHDA, CDR2 SQIVND (reference sequence). Trimming pared 7 bases from V and 8 bases from J, leaving 15 bases between. The CDR3 is made up of 14 amino acids. CDR3 region: CASTTGGGHSPLHF. DNA of the CDR3: TGTGCCAGTACAACGGGAGGGGGTCATTCACCCCTCCACTTT.

The chain employs TRBV10-1 and TRBJ2-3; 9 positions match TRBD2. The CDR3 covers 17 residues. CDR1 WNHNN and CDR2 SYGVQD come from the germline V gene (reference sequence). Trimming cost V 4 bases and J 1 base; bases outside gene matches: 9. Here the CDR3 reads CASSGLGLAYCTDTQYF. Written as DNA, the CDR3 is TGCGCCAGCAGTGGCCTAGGACTAGCGTATTGCACAGATACGCAGTATTTT.

This sequence joins TRBV7-2 and TRBJ2-3; D ambiguous. CDR1 and CDR2 (germline): SGHTA, FQGNSA. V was shortened by 1 base and J by 5 bases, with 19 bases between the two germline ends. The length of the CDR3 is 17 residues. CDR3 sequence (DNA): TGTGCCAGCAGCTTAGTCAAGTTTCCTCCGTGGGGAGATACGCAGTATTTT. This translates into CASSLVKFPPWGDTQYF.

For the CDR3, the DNA is TGTGCCAGCAGCCCGTACACAGGGTTCGGCGAGACCCAGTACTTC. Its protein product is CASSPYTGFGETQYF. V is TRBV3-1 (or the pseudogene TRBV3-2) and J is TRBJ2-5; perhaps TRBD1 as D (6 bases). Trimming took off 4 bases at V and 5 bases at J, with 17 bases between the two ends. In germline, CDR1 is LGHDT, CDR2 YNNKEL (reference sequence). This CDR3 is built from 15 residues.

J is TRBJ1-1 and V is TRBV18, with D uncertain. Germline V gives CDR1 KGHSH, CDR2 LQKENI. The CDR3 consists of 13 residues. Trimming removed 3 bases from V and 1 base from J, with 6 bases in between. The CDR3 DNA reads as TGTGCCAGCTCACCGCTGGGGAACACTGAAGCTTTCTTT. This gives the protein CASSPLGNTEAFF.

The chain combines TRBV9 with TRBJ1-1; D not certain. Germline V gives CDR1 SGDLS, CDR2 YYNGEE. V lost 3 bases and J lost 0, with 3 bases in between. The CDR3 spans 12 residues. The CDR3 nucleotides are TGTGCCAGCAGCGATGTGAACACTGAAGCTTTCTTT. Translated: CASSDVNTEAFF.

This chain links TRBV6-5 with TRBJ2-1, with a tentative D call TRBD1 (5 bases). Germline CDR1 is MNHEY and CDR2 is SVGAGI. V lost 0 bases and J 5 bases, leaving 8 bases between the germline ends. The CDR3 spans 14 residues. Here the CDR3 reads CASSYSDSDNEQFF. In nucleotides, the CDR3 is TGTGCCAGCAGTTACTCCGACAGCGACAATGAGCAGTTCTTC.

The J gene is TRBJ1-2, the V gene TRBV14, with 8 bases fitting TRBD1. The V segment lost 5 bases and the J segment 6 bases; nucleotides outside the gene matches: 8. Germline CDR1 SGHDN, CDR2 FVKESK. The CDR3 covers 14 residues. The DNA of the CDR3 is TGTGCCAGCAGCGTCCTACCGACAGGGGATGGCTACACCTTC. It yields the protein CASSVLPTGDGYTF.

The V call is TRBV6-2 or TRBV6-3, the J call TRBJ1-6; TRBD1 matches at 10 bases. CDR1 is MNHEY and CDR2 is SVGEGT in the germline V gene. The CDR3 is 15 amino acids. Trimming at V came to 2 bases and at J to 8 bases, leaving 3 bases not matched to a gene. This CDR3 reads CASSYPTGGYSPLHF. The CDR3 region has the DNA TGTGCCAGCAGTTACCCGACAGGGGGCTATTCACCCCTCCACTTT.

The V and J genes are TRBV18 and TRBJ1-2; maybe TRBD1 (5 bases). CDR3 length: 13 amino acids. CDR1 is KGHSH and CDR2 is LQKENI in the germline V gene. Trimming pared 6 bases from V and 5 bases from J, leaving 13 bases between. The CDR3 bases are TGTGCCAGCTCCCGGGACTCACAGTATGGCTACACCTTC. This translates into CASSRDSQYGYTF. Complete variable domain (other parts from reference TRBV18 and TRBJ1-2): NAGVMQNPRHLVRRRGQEARLRCSPMKGHSHVYWYRQLPEEGLKFMVYLQKENIIDESGMPKERFSAEFPKEGPSILRIQQVVRGDSAAYFCASSRDSQYGYTFGSGTRLTVV.

The chain carries TRBV19 and TRBJ2-1; D not certain. Trimming shortened V by 1 base and J by 7 bases, and 11 bases separated the two germline ends. The CDR3 is 14 residues long. CDR1 is LNHDA and CDR2 is SQIVND in the germline V gene (reference sequence). The CDR3 is CASSIGIPWNEQFF. DNA of the CDR3: TGTGCCAGTAGTATAGGGATTCCCTGGAATGAGCAGTTCTTC.

This clone is a singleton in its sample. The V and J genes are TRBV7-8 and TRBJ1-2, with D maybe TRBD1 (5 bases). The germline V gene encodes CDR1 SGHVS and CDR2 FQNEAQ. Trimming took 0 bases from V and 3 from J, leaving 17 bases between them. This CDR3 comprises 17 residues. CDR3 sequence (DNA): TGTGCCAGCAGCTTAGCGCGTAGCGGGGCGACCTACTATGGCTACACCTTC. Protein product: CASSLARSGATYYGYTF.

The table lists this clone with a few counts. DNA of the CDR3: TGCGCCAGCAGTGAGTCGATGATGAAGGAGGGGCGCGGGGCTGAAGCTTTCTTT. Translated, it gives CASSESMMKEGRGAEAFF. The chain recombines TRBV10-2 with TRBJ1-1, with a tentative D call TRBD1 (5 bases). CDR3 length: 18 amino acids. Trimming took 0 bases from V and 6 from J, leaving 23 bases between them. The germline CDR1 and CDR2 sequences are WSHSY and SAAADI.

This chain connects TRBV27 to TRBJ2-7, with D hard to call. CDR3 size: 16 residues. The V and J ends lost 7 bases and 2 bases respectively, with 21 bases between them. The V gene's germline CDR1 is MNHEY and CDR2 SMNVEV (reference sequence). The chain's CDR3 is CASKLHYDGGPYEQYF. The DNA for the CDR3 is TGTGCCAGCAAACTTCATTACGACGGCGGACCCTACGAGCAGTACTTC.

The chain uses TRBV5-4 and TRBJ1-6; TRBD1 aligns across 9 bases. V lost 0 bases to trimming and J lost 10 bases; unmatched junction nucleotides: 5. Per germline, CDR1 SGHNT and CDR2 YYREEE (reference sequence). This CDR3 is built from 15 residues. The CDR3, as DNA: TGTGCCAGCAGCTTGGGGGGACAGGGAAACTCACCCCTCCACTTT. Its protein is CASSLGGQGNSPLHF.